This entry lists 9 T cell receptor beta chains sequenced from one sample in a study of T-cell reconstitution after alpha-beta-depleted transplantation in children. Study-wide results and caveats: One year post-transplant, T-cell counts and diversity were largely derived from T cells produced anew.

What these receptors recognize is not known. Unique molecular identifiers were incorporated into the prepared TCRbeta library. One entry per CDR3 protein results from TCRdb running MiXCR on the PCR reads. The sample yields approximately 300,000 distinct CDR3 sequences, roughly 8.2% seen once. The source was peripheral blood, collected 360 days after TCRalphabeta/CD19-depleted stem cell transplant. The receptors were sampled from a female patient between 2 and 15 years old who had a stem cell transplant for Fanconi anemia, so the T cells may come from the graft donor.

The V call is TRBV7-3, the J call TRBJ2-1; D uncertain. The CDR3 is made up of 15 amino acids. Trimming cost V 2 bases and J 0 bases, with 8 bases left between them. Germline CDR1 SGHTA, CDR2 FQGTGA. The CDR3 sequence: CASSLRRTSYNEQFF. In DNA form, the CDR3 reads TGTGCCAGCAGCTTACGGCGGACCTCCTACAATGAGCAGTTCTTC.

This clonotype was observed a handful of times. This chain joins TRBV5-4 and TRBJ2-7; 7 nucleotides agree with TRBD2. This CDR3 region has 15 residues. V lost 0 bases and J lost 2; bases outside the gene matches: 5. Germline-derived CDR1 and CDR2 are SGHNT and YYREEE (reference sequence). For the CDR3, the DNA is TGTGCCAGCAGCTTGGGAGGGACTATGACCTACGAGCAGTACTTC. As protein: CASSLGGTMTYEQYF.

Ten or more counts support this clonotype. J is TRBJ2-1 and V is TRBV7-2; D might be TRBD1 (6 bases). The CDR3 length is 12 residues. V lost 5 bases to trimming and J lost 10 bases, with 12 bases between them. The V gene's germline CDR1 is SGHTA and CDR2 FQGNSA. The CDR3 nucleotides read TGTGCCAGCAGCCCCACAGGGCGCGAGCAGTTCTTC. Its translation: CASSPTGREQFF.

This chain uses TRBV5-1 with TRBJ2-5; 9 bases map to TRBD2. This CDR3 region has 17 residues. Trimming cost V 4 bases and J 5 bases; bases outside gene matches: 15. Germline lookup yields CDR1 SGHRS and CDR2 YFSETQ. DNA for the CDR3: TGCGCCAGCAGCCCGGACGTTAGCGGGGGCCGGGGTGAGACCCAGTACTTC. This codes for CASSPDVSGGRGETQYF.

CDR3 sequence reads: CASSVFNRDRGYYEQYF. The DNA of the CDR3 is TGTGCCAGCAGCGTGTTTAACCGGGACAGGGGGTACTACGAGCAGTACTTC. V gene TRBV6-2 or TRBV6-3 combines with J gene TRBJ2-7; 11 bases fit TRBD1. This CDR3 is built from 17 residues. Germline CDR1 and CDR2: MNHEY and SVGEGT. V lost 6 bases, J lost 3 bases, and 13 bases stayed unmatched.

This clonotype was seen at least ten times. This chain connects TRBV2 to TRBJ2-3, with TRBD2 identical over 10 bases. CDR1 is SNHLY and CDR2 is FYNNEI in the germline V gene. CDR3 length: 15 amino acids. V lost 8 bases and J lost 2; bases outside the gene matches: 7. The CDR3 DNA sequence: TGTGCCAGCGGAATAGCGGGGGGACCCACAGATACGCAGTATTTT. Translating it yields CASGIAGGPTDTQYF.

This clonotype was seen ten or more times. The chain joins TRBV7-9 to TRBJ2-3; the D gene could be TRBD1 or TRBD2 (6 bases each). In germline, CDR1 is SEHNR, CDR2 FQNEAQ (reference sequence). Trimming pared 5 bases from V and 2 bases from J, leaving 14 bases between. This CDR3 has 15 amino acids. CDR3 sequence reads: CASSLLGGVTDTQYF. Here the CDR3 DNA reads TGTGCCAGCAGCCTCCTCGGGGGCGTCACAGATACGCAGTATTTT.

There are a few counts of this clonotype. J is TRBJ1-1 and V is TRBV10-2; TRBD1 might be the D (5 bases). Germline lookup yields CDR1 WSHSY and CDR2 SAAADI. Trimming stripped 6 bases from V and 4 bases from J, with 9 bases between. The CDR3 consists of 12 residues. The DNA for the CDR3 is TGCGCCAGCAGCGGGGCAGGCACTGAAGCTTTCTTT. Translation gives CASSGAGTEAFF.

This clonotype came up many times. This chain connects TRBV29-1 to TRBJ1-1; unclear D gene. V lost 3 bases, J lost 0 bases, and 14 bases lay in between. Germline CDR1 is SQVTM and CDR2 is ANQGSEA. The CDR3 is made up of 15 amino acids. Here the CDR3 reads CSVDKDTIMNTEAFF. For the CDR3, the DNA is TGCAGCGTTGATAAGGATACAATAATGAACACTGAAGCTTTCTTT.